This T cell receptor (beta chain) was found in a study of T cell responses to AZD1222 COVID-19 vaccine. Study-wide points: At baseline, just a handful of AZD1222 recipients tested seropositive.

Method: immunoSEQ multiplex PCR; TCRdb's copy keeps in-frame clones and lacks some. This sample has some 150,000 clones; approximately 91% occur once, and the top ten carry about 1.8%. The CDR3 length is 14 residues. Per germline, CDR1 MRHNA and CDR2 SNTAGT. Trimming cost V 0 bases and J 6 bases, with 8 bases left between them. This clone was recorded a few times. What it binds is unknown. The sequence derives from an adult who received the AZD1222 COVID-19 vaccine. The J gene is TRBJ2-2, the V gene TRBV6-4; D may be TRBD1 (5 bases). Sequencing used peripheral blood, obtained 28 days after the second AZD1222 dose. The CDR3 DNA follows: TGTGCCAGCAGTGACTCGATAGGGGCCGGGGAGCTGTTTTTT. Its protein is CASSDSIGAGELFF.